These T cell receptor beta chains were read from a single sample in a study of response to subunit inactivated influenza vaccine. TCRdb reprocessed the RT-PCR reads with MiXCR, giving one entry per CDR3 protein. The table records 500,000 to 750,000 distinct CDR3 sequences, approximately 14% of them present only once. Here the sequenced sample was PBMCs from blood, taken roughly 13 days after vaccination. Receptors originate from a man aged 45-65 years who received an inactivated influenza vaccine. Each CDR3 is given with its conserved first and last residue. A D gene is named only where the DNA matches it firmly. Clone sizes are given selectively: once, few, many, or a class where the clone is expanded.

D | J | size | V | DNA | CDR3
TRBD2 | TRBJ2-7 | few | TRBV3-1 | TGTGCCAGCAGCCAACTTAGCGGGAGGAGACACGAGCAGTACTTC | CASSQLSGRRHEQYF
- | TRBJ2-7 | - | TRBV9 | TGTGCCAGCAGCCCCAGGGAAGGGAGTTCCTACGAGCAGTACTTC | CASSPREGSSYEQYF
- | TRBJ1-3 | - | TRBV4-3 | TGCGCCAGCAGCCAGGGAAAAACAGGTTCCGGGGGAAACACCATATATTTT | CASSQGKTGSGGNTIYF
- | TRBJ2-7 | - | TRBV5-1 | TGCGCCAGCAGCTTGAGTAGCTCTAGATCCTACGAGCAGTACTTC | CASSLSSSRSYEQYF
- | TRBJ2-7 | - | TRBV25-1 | TGTGCCAGCAGTGACCATGGTCAGGGGCGCATCAACGAGCAGTACTTC | CASSDHGQGRINEQYF
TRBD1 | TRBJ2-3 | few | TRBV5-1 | TGCGCCAGCAGTCTAGTACAGGGGGTCCACACAGATACGCAGTATTTT | CASSLVQGVHTDTQYF
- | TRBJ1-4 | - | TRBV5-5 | TGTGCCAGCAGCTTGGTCAATGAAAAACTGTTTTTT | CASSLVNEKLFF
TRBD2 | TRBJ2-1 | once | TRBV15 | TGTGCCACCAGCAGAGATCGTCTCCCTAGCGGGAGTAAGTACAATGAGCAGTTCTTC | CATSRDRLPSGSKYNEQFF
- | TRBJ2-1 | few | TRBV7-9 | TGTGCCAGCAGCTTAGAGGAGTACAATGAGCAGTTCTTC | CASSLEEYNEQFF
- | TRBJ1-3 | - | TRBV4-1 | TGCGCCAGCAGCCCATCATTCCGAAGCTCTGGAAACACCATATATTTT | CASSPSFRSSGNTIYF
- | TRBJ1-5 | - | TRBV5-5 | TGTGCCAGCAGCTTGAGGATGTGGGGGGATAGCAATCAGCCCCAGCATTTT | CASSLRMWGDSNQPQHF
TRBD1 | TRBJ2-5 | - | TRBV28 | TGTGCCAGCAGTTTGGGGGGACAGGGGGAAGAGACCCAGTACTTC | CASSLGGQGEETQYF
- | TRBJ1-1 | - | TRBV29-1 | TGCAGCGTGAGCAGGGGCTCTGAAGCTTTCTTT | CSVSRGSEAFF
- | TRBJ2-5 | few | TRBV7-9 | TGTGCCACCTCCGCTACGTACCAAGAGACCCAGTACTTC | CATSATYQETQYF
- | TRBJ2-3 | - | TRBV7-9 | TGTGCCAGCACCCTGGGGGGGCTGCAGTATTTT | CASTLGGLQYF
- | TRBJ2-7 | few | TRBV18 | TGTGCCAGCTCACCACCAGACGGAGCCTACGAGCAGTACTTC | CASSPPDGAYEQYF
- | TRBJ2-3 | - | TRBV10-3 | TGTGCCATCAGCAAGGGACAAGGGGATACGCAGTATTTT | CAISKGQGDTQYF
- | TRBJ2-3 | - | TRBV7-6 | TGTGCCAGCAGCAGCCGGGTTAGAGATACGCAGTATTTT | CASSSRVRDTQYF
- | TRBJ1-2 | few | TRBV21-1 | TGTGCCAGCAGCAAAGCGAGGGGTCCATATGGCTACACCTTC | CASSKARGPYGYTF
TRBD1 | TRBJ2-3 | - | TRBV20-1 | TGCAGTGCTGCCGGGACAGGGAGAACAGATACGCAGTATTTT | CSAAGTGRTDTQYF
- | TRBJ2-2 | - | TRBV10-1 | TGCGCCAGCAATAACAGGGAATCCGGGGAGCTGTTTTTT | CASNNRESGELFF
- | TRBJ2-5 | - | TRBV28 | TGTGCCAGCAGTTCGAGGCTCCAAGAGACCCAGTACTTC | CASSSRLQETQYF
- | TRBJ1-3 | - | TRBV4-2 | TGTGCCAGCAGCCAAGATCCAGTGGGGAGCTCTGGAAACACCATATATTTT | CASSQDPVGSSGNTIYF
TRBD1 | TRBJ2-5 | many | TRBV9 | TGTGCCAGCAGCTCAGGACCGGGACAGCTCCAAGAGACCCAGTACTTC | CASSSGPGQLQETQYF
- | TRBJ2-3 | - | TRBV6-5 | TGTGCCAGCAGTTACCCCAGTTATCGAGATACGCAGTATTTT | CASSYPSYRDTQYF
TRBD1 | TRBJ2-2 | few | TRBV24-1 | TGTGCCACCAGCCAGTCCGGGACAGACACCGGGGAGCTGTTTTTT | CATSQSGTDTGELFF
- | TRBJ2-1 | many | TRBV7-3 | TGTGCCAGCAGCTTAACGGGGCAGGGCAAACTAGAGCAGTTCTTC | CASSLTGQGKLEQFF
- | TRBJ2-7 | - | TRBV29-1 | TGCAGCGTTGTAGAATTGTTCGAGGGCGGAGCCTACGAGCAGTACTTC | CSVVELFEGGAYEQYF
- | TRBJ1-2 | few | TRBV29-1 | TGCAGCGTTGAAGGGGCTGAGGGCTACACCTTC | CSVEGAEGYTF